This T cell receptor beta chain was obtained from a study of PD-1 blockade in classical Hodgkin lymphoma. Produced via immunoSEQ multiplex PCR; TCRdb's table is partial and in-frame only. The sample holds 30,000 to 35,000 clones, roughly 80% seen once. After autologous stem cell transplantation all patients relapsed, and prior brentuximab vedotin exposure differed between cohorts. Germline V gene lookup returns CDR1 MNHNS and CDR2 SASEGT. The V end lost 2 bases, the J end lost 2 bases, and 10 bases lay between the germline ends. This CDR3 region has 14 residues. The receptor comes from a human donor with classical Hodgkin lymphoma. Source: peripheral blood mononuclear cells (PBMCs), taken at baseline. The chain recombines TRBV6-1 with TRBJ2-7; D remains unclear. The CDR3, as DNA: TGTGCCAGCAGTGAAATCCCTGGCCCCTACGAGCAGTACTTC. Its translation: CASSEIPGPYEQYF.